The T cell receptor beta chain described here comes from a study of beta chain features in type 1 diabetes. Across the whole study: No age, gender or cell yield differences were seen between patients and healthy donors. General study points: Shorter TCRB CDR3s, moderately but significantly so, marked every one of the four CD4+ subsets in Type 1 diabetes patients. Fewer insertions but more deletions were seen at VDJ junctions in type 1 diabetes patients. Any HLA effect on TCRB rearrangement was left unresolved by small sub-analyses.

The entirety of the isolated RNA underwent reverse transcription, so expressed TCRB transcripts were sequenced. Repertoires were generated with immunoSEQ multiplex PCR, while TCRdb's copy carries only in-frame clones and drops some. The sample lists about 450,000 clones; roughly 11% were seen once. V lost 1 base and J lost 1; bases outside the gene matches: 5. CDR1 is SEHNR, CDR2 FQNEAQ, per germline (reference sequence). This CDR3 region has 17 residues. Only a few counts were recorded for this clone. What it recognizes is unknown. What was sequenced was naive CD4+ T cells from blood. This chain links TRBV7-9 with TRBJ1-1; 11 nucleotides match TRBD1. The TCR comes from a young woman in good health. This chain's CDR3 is CASSLGTGGGKNTEAFF. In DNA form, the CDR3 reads TGTGCCAGCAGCTTAGGGACAGGGGGCGGGAAGAACACTGAAGCTTTCTTT.